The 25 T cell receptor beta chains below come from one sample, sequenced in a study of identical twins. TCRdb recomputed calls from the 5' RACE reads with MiXCR, one row per CDR3 protein. The sample lists 200,000 to 300,000 distinct CDR3 sequences, around 6.6% seen once, with approximately 3.7% in the top ten. These data were also filed under a second study, of yellow fever vaccine responses in identical twins.

The source material was memory (CD45RO+) T cells sorted from blood. The receptors originated from a woman between 18 and 30 years old in good health.

This clonotype was observed many times. The chain carries TRBV20-1 and TRBJ1-1, with a possible D match to TRBD1 (6 bases). Germline V gives CDR1 DFQATT, CDR2 SNEGSKA (reference sequence). The CDR3 sequence is 13 residues long. The V gene lost 6 bases and the J gene lost 0 bases, with 11 bases spanning the gap. CDR3 protein: CSALGHLNTEAFF. CDR3 nucleotide sequence: TGCAGTGCACTGGGACATTTGAACACTGAAGCTTTCTTT.

This clonotype occurred many times. V is TRBV4-1 and J is TRBJ2-2; D perhaps matches TRBD1 (6 bases). The germline CDR1 and CDR2 sequences are MGHRA and YSYEKL. The CDR3 spans 19 residues. V lost 1 base, J lost 2 bases, and 20 bases lay in between. This CDR3 reads CASSQGPGTPAANTGELFF. As DNA, the CDR3 is TGCGCCAGCAGCCAAGGCCCGGGGACACCCGCGGCTAACACCGGGGAGCTGTTTTTT.

V gene TRBV27 combines with J gene TRBJ2-3; no reliable D call. This CDR3 contains 13 residues. V lost 5 bases and J lost 5, with 11 bases in between. The germline CDR1 and CDR2 sequences are MNHEY and SMNVEV (reference sequence). The CDR3 sequence: CASSPIYRDTQYF. The CDR3 nucleotides are TGTGCCAGCAGTCCGATTTACAGAGATACGCAGTATTTT.

The chain couples TRBV28 to TRBJ2-7; 8 bases fit TRBD1. CDR3 length: 19 amino acids. The germline V gene has CDR1 MDHEN and CDR2 SYDVKM. V trimming: 3 bases; J trimming: 1 base; junction bases outside the gene matches: 17. CDR3 in DNA: TGTGCCAGCAGTTTTGGGATCGGGACAGGTAGGTCCGGATCCTACGAGCAGTACGTC. Its translation: CASSFGIGTGRSGSYEQYV.

This clonotype has a count of ten or more. The rearrangement links TRBV14 to TRBJ2-1; the D gene is possibly TRBD1 (5 bases). With 6 bases removed from V and 3 bases from J, the gap between germline ends came to 12 bases. Germline V gene sequence: CDR1 SGHDN, CDR2 FVKESK. CDR3 length equals 14 residues. Here the CDR3 DNA reads TGTGCCAGCAGTTTTGCACAGGTCTACAATGAGCAGTTCTTC. Its protein product is CASSFAQVYNEQFF.

This clonotype was observed a handful of times. The CDR3 sequence is CASSEEWLAGQETQYF. CDR3 coding DNA: TGTGCCAGCAGTGAAGAATGGCTAGCGGGTCAAGAGACCCAGTACTTC. The chain employs TRBV2 and TRBJ2-5, with 8 bases that match TRBD2. The V segment lost 1 base and the J segment 2 bases; nucleotides outside the gene matches: 6. The CDR3 spans 16 residues. Germline-derived CDR1 and CDR2 are SNHLY and FYNNEI.

The chain employs TRBV20-1 and TRBJ2-6; 10 positions match TRBD2. V was pared by 6 bases and J by 1 base, with 6 bases of the junction left unmatched. This CDR3 is built from 16 residues. Germline CDR1 is DFQATT and CDR2 is SNEGSKA (reference sequence). The CDR3, as DNA: TGCAGTGCCCTCCCTAGCGGGAGATCTGGGGCCAACGTCCTGACTTTC. Its protein is CSALPSGRSGANVLTF.

The V and J genes are TRBV28 and TRBJ2-7; 7 bases match TRBD1. CDR1 and CDR2 (germline): MDHEN, SYDVKM. V lost 1 base, J lost 5 bases, and 5 bases stayed unmatched. CDR3 length: 14 amino acids. The chain's CDR3 is CASSLSGQVHEQYF. CDR3 nucleotide sequence: TGTGCCAGCAGTTTATCAGGACAGGTTCACGAGCAGTACTTC.

At least ten counts were recorded for this clonotype. The J gene is TRBJ2-2, the V gene TRBV5-1; 13 bases match TRBD2. Germline-derived CDR1 and CDR2 are SGHRS and YFSETQ. After removal of 0 bases from V and 4 bases from J, the junction contained 3 bases not matched to a gene. The CDR3 totals 17 residues. CDR3 sequence: CASSLAGTSGITGELFF. The CDR3 DNA sequence: TGCGCCAGCAGCTTGGCCGGGACTAGCGGGATCACCGGGGAGCTGTTTTTT.

V usage is TRBV4-1 and J usage is TRBJ1-5; TRBD1 is a possible D gene (6 bases). The CDR3 is 15 amino acids. Deletions cut 0 bases from V and 6 bases from J, with 12 bases between. Germline V CDR1 and CDR2: MGHRA, YSYEKL. CDR3 DNA sequence: TGCGCCAGCAGCCAAGATTTAGGGGGGGGTCAGCCCCAGCATTTT. Translated: CASSQDLGGGQPQHF.

The gene calls are TRBV12-3 or TRBV12-4 and TRBJ2-5, with 10 bases fitting TRBD1. The junction had 6 bases not matched to a gene; V was cut back by 6 bases and J by 2 bases. CDR3 length: 15 amino acids. CDR3 residues: CASSLGQGLQETQYF. The CDR3 DNA follows: TGTGCCAGCAGCCTGGGACAGGGGCTACAAGAGACCCAGTACTTC.

CDR3 protein: CASRAGTREYEQYF. The CDR3 DNA sequence: TGTGCCAGCCGTGCCGGGACTAGAGAATACGAGCAGTACTTC. V usage is TRBV7-2 and J usage is TRBJ2-7; 8 nucleotides line up with TRBD2. CDR1 is SGHTA, CDR2 FQGNSA, per germline. This CDR3 is built from 14 residues. V lost 8 bases, J lost 4 bases, and 10 bases stayed unmatched. Based on the CDR3 plus reference TRBV7-2 and TRBJ2-7, the full variable domain is GAGVSQSPSNKVTEKGKDVELRCDPISGHTALYWYRQSLGQGLEFLIYFQGNSAPDKSGLPSDRFSAERTGGSVSTLTIQRTQQEDSAVYLCASRAGTREYEQYFGPGTRLTVT.

This clonotype was detected only a few times. The CDR3 loop reads CASSTPGITDTQYF. Here the CDR3 DNA reads TGTGCCAGCAGTACCCCCGGGATCACAGATACGCAGTATTTT. The J gene is TRBJ2-3, the V gene TRBV25-1, with D possibly being TRBD2 (5 bases). The CDR3 extends over 14 amino acids. V gave up 5 bases and J gave up 2 bases, with 11 bases separating them. In germline, CDR1 is MGHDK, CDR2 SYGVNS.

This clonotype was recorded at least ten times. DNA for the CDR3: TGTGCCAGCAGCCCCCAGACTAGCGGGGGCCTCTCCTACAATGAGCAGTTCTTC. It encodes CASSPQTSGGLSYNEQFF. V usage is TRBV11-3 and J usage is TRBJ2-1, with 12 bases identical to TRBD2. The germline V gene has CDR1 SGHNT and CDR2 YENEEA. V dropped 5 bases and J dropped 0; count of bases not matched to a gene: 8. The CDR3 runs to 18 residues.

The DNA of the CDR3 is TGCGCCAGCAGGAGGGTCGGAGAGTTCACCGGGGAGCTGTTTTTT. Translated: CASRRVGEFTGELFF. The chain carries TRBV4-1 and TRBJ2-2, with D possibly matching TRBD2 (5 bases). The CDR3 covers 15 residues. The V gene's germline CDR1 is MGHRA and CDR2 YSYEKL. The V end was cut by 6 bases, the J end by 4 bases, with 15 bases between.

This clonotype was seen a handful of times. The J gene is TRBJ2-3, the V gene TRBV20-1, with TRBD2 matching over 8 bases. CDR1 and CDR2 from the germline V gene are DFQATT and SNEGSKA (reference sequence). Trimming took 2 bases from V and 0 from J; bases not matched to a gene: 7. This CDR3 spans 16 amino acids. CDR3 sequence (DNA): TGCAGTGCTAGAAGGGGCGGGGGGCTAAGCACAGATACGCAGTATTTT. Translating gives CSARRGGGLSTDTQYF.

The sample holds many counts of this clonotype. The gene calls are TRBV7-2 and TRBJ2-7; D could derive from TRBD1 or TRBD2 (6 bases each). V lost 0 bases and J lost 4, with 13 bases in between. The CDR3 totals 15 residues. Germline V lookup: CDR1 SGHTA, CDR2 FQGNSA. This CDR3 is CASSLAWGAKYEQYF. The CDR3, as DNA: TGTGCCAGCAGCTTAGCTTGGGGGGCGAAGTACGAGCAGTACTTC.

At least ten counts were recorded for this clonotype. The gene calls are TRBV7-3 and TRBJ2-3; tentative D call: TRBD2 (6 bases). CDR3 length: 15 residues. The germline gives CDR1 SGHTA, CDR2 FQGTGA. Deletions cut 1 base from V and 5 bases from J, with 13 bases between. CDR3 DNA sequence: TGTGCCAGCAGCTTAAATGGCGGGGTGGGAGATACGCAGTATTTT. Protein product: CASSLNGGVGDTQYF.

As DNA, the CDR3 is TGTGCCAGCAGTGATGGTGGCGTCTTCAATCAGCCCCAGCATTTT. Amino acids: CASSDGGVFNQPQHF. The rearrangement uses TRBV2 and TRBJ1-5; D unresolved. This CDR3 spans 15 amino acids. V was shortened by 3 bases and J by 3 bases, with 12 bases between the two germline ends. Germline CDR1 SNHLY, CDR2 FYNNEI.

This clonotype showed up just a few times. The CDR3 nucleotides are TGCGCCAGCAGCTTGGCCCCGACAGCTGGCACTGAAGCTTTCTTT. This gives the protein CASSLAPTAGTEAFF. V usage is TRBV5-1 and J usage is TRBJ1-1; possibly TRBD1 for D (5 bases). CDR1 SGHRS and CDR2 YFSETQ come from the germline V gene. Trimming removed 0 bases at V and 4 bases at J, with 13 bases between. The CDR3 is 15 amino acids.

In its sample, this clonotype was seen many times. The chain recombines TRBV5-6 with TRBJ2-1; D gene ambiguous. V lost 0 bases to trimming and J lost 10 bases, with 5 bases between them. This CDR3 region has 11 residues. The germline CDR1 and CDR2 sequences are SGHDT and YYEEEE. The DNA for the CDR3 is TGTGCCAGCAGCTTGGTTAGGGAGCAGTTCTTC. As protein: CASSLVREQFF. Full variable domain (missing parts from reference TRBV5-6 and TRBJ2-1): DAGVTQSPTHLIKTRGQQVTLRCSPKSGHDTVSWYQQALGQGPQFIFQYYEEEERQRGNFPDRFSGHQFPNYSSELNVNALLLGDSALYLCASSLVREQFFGPGTRLTVL.

This clonotype turned up a few times. V usage is TRBV20-1 and J usage is TRBJ1-2; no clear D. This CDR3 comprises 13 residues. The V gene's germline CDR1 is DFQATT and CDR2 SNEGSKA (reference sequence). Trimming left V 4 bases short and J 2 bases short, with 11 bases between. CDR3 bases: TGCAGTGCTATAGAGGCGACCAACTATGGCTACACCTTC. The encoded protein is CSAIEATNYGYTF.

This clonotype was observed many times. The chain links TRBV11-2 to TRBJ2-5; 12 positions agree with TRBD1. V was pared by 1 base and J by 3 bases, with 18 bases of the junction left unmatched. CDR1 SGHAT and CDR2 FQNNGV come from the germline V gene. The CDR3 is 21 residues long. The chain's CDR3 is CASSLVGTGGFFSGREETQYF. For the CDR3, the DNA is TGTGCCAGCAGCTTAGTAGGGACAGGGGGCTTTTTCTCGGGTCGGGAAGAGACCCAGTACTTC.

This clonotype was seen more than once but under ten times. The rearrangement joins TRBV7-8 to TRBJ2-5; 15 nucleotides align to TRBD2. V shed 1 base and J 4 bases; nucleotides not matched to a gene: 7. The CDR3 consists of 18 residues. Per the germline V gene, CDR1 is SGHVS and CDR2 is FQNEAQ. As DNA, the CDR3 is TGTGCCAGCAGCTTAGGGACTAGCGGGAGGGCCGGGAGAGAGACCCAGTACTTC. Residues: CASSLGTSGRAGRETQYF.

In this sample, this clonotype turned up many times. The chain has TRBV5-1 and TRBJ1-2, with 8 bases matching TRBD1. V dropped 0 bases and J dropped 4; count of bases not matched to a gene: 2. Germline V lookup: CDR1 SGHRS, CDR2 YFSETQ. This CDR3 spans 14 amino acids. This CDR3 is CASSLAGGGYGYTF. In nucleotides, the CDR3 is TGCGCCAGCAGCTTGGCAGGGGGCGGCTATGGCTACACCTTC.